These T cell receptor beta chains were read from a single sample in a study of cytomegalovirus exposure and HLA in healthy donors. Assay used: immunoSEQ multiplex PCR; TCRdb lists only in-frame clones, some missing. The sample shows tens of thousands of clones, 65% to 85% of them seen only once. Input material: PBMCs. Receptor source: a young man in good health and CMV-seronegative. Each CDR3 is given with its conserved first and last residue. The D gene is left open where the match is weak. Some rows mark clone size as missing; the rest say once, few, many or name a class of expanded clone.

v_gene,abundance,j_gene,d_gene,CDR3aa,CDR3nt
TRBV27,.,TRBJ1-6,.,CASSPGGPLHF,TGTGCCAGCAGTCCCGGGGGACCCCTCCACTTT
TRBV7-9,.,TRBJ2-7,.,CASNSMNRLLGYEQYF,TGTGCCAGCAACTCGATGAACAGACTATTGGGTTACGAGCAGTACTTC
TRBV9,.,TRBJ2-1,TRBD2,CASSVRGGSYNEQFF,TGTGCCAGCAGCGTGCGGGGGGGAAGCTACAATGAGCAGTTCTTC
TRBV2,few,TRBJ2-1,.,CAGAETLYEQFF,TGTGCGGGGGCGGAGACTTTGTATGAGCAGTTCTTC
TRBV28,.,TRBJ2-2,TRBD2,CASFRQAGSDTGELFF,TGTGCCAGCTTTCGCCAAGCGGGATCGGACACCGGGGAGCTGTTTTTT
TRBV7-2,.,TRBJ2-1,TRBD2,CASRQPGLPYNEQFF,TGTGCCAGCCGCCAACCGGGACTACCCTACAATGAGCAGTTCTTC
TRBV29-1,.,TRBJ2-3,.,CSVYGLFLDTQYF,TGCAGCGTTTACGGACTATTCCTAGATACGCAGTATTTT
TRBV5-1,.,TRBJ1-1,TRBD1,CASSSQGGTNTEAFF,TGCGCCAGCAGCAGCCAGGGGGGCACCAACACTGAAGCTTTCTTT
TRBV10-1,.,TRBJ1-2,.,CASSEPPDKSDYGYTF,TGCGCCAGCAGTGAGCCACCGGACAAGTCGGACTATGGCTACACCTTC
TRBV7-2,.,TRBJ1-4,TRBD1,CASSLDRANEKLFF,TGTGCCAGCAGCCTGGACAGGGCGAATGAAAAACTGTTTTTT
TRBV5-4,once,TRBJ2-2,TRBD2,CASSEAGTSGNTGELFF,TGTGCCAGCAGCGAGGCCGGGACTAGCGGAAACACCGGGGAGCTGTTTTTT
TRBV15,.,TRBJ2-1,.,CATSRDLPSVDEQFF,TGTGCCACCAGCAGAGATCTGCCCAGCGTCGATGAGCAGTTCTTC
TRBV4-3,.,TRBJ1-1,.,CASSHATGTYEAFF,TGCGCCAGCAGCCATGCAACCGGGACATATGAAGCTTTCTTT
TRBV15,few,TRBJ2-7,TRBD1,CATSAGTGTYEQYF,TGTGCCACCAGTGCTGGGACAGGGACCTACGAGCAGTACTTC
TRBV7-6,.,TRBJ2-3,.,CASSLAVSARGNTQYF,TGTGCCAGCAGCTTAGCGGTCTCGGCTAGGGGAAATACGCAGTATTTT
TRBV29-1,.,TRBJ2-7,.,CSVAIPYEQYF,TGCAGCGTTGCCATCCCCTACGAGCAGTACTTC
TRBV29-1,.,TRBJ2-7,TRBD2,CSVREGLAGPTEQYF,TGCAGCGTTCGAGAGGGGCTAGCGGGACCTACCGAGCAGTACTTC
TRBV5-6,.,TRBJ2-4,.,CASSLPQINIQYF,TGTGCCAGCAGCTTGCCCCAGATAAACATTCAGTACTTC
TRBV2,.,TRBJ2-7,.,CASSPLGLTGVNEQYF,TGTGCCAGCAGTCCCCTCGGATTGACTGGAGTTAACGAGCAGTACTTC
TRBV29-1,few,TRBJ2-3,.,CSVASAADTQYF,TGCAGCGTTGCTTCGGCGGCAGATACGCAGTATTTT
TRBV5-4,.,TRBJ2-7,.,CASSIGYYEQYF,TGTGCCAGCAGCATCGGGTACTACGAGCAGTACTTC
TRBV30,.,TRBJ1-2,.,CAWSRQTANYGYTF,TGTGCCTGGAGCCGGCAGACAGCTAACTATGGCTACACCTTC
TRBV7-2,.,TRBJ2-7,TRBD2,CASSLGTSGSEQYF,TGTGCCAGCAGCTTAGGGACTAGCGGGAGCGAGCAGTACTTC
TRBV18,once,TRBJ2-6,.,CASSPPGRANVLTF,TGTGCCAGCTCACCTCCCGGGAGGGCCAACGTCCTGACTTTC
TRBV29-1,few,TRBJ2-1,.,CSLTSKSSYNEQFF,TGCAGCTTAACTTCCAAGAGCTCCTACAATGAGCAGTTCTTC
TRBV7-9,.,TRBJ1-4,TRBD1,CAGSPGQGVPNEKLFF,TGTGCCGGGAGCCCGGGACAGGGGGTCCCTAATGAAAAACTGTTTTTT
TRBV2,.,TRBJ2-2,TRBD2,CASRGGWASGRGTGELFF,TGTGCCAGCAGGGGGGGCTGGGCTAGCGGGAGAGGAACCGGGGAGCTGTTTTTT
TRBV5-1,.,TRBJ2-1,.,CASSFTLNEQFF,TGCGCCAGCAGCTTTACTTTGAATGAGCAGTTCTTC
TRBV9,few,TRBJ2-1,TRBD1,CASSIGGQGAHEQFF,TGTGCCAGCAGCATAGGGGGACAGGGGGCCCATGAGCAGTTCTTC
TRBV2,.,TRBJ2-6,.,CASSAQARSGANVLTF,TGTGCCAGCAGTGCTCAGGCCCGCTCTGGGGCCAACGTCCTGACTTTC
TRBV10-3,.,TRBJ1-2,TRBD1,CAISEAGGVDGYTF,TGTGCCATCAGTGAGGCAGGGGGCGTCGATGGCTACACCTTC
TRBV6-6,.,TRBJ1-2,.,CASSPLLYGYTF,TGTGCCAGCAGTCCTCTTCTCTATGGCTACACCTTC
TRBV10-3,.,TRBJ2-5,.,CAIKGAGLGQETQYF,TGTGCCATCAAAGGCGCCGGACTGGGACAAGAGACCCAGTACTTC
TRBV6-5,.,TRBJ1-1,.,CASSYSAGRLAFF,TGTGCCAGCAGTTACTCGGCAGGGAGGTTGGCTTTCTTT
TRBV6-5,.,TRBJ2-7,TRBD2,CASSYSRASGTYEQYF,TGTGCCAGCAGTTACTCGAGGGCTAGCGGTACCTACGAGCAGTACTTC
TRBV6-6,.,TRBJ2-7,.,CASSRDSLSSYEQYF,TGTGCCAGCAGCCGGGACTCGCTGAGCTCCTACGAGCAGTACTTC
TRBV19,.,TRBJ2-1,.,CASSIAGLPFF,TGTGCCAGTAGTATCGCGGGCCTGCCGTTCTTC
TRBV28,.,TRBJ1-1,.,CASSLPVNTEAFF,TGTGCCAGCAGTTTACCCGTGAACACTGAAGCTTTCTTT
TRBV29-1,few,TRBJ2-7,TRBD2,CSVEARTSGNYEQYF,TGCAGCGTTGAAGCTAGGACTAGCGGGAACTACGAGCAGTACTTC
TRBV4-3,.,TRBJ2-2,TRBD1,CASSQVRGQGYTGELFF,TGCGCCAGCAGCCAAGTTCGGGGACAGGGGTACACCGGGGAGCTGTTTTTT